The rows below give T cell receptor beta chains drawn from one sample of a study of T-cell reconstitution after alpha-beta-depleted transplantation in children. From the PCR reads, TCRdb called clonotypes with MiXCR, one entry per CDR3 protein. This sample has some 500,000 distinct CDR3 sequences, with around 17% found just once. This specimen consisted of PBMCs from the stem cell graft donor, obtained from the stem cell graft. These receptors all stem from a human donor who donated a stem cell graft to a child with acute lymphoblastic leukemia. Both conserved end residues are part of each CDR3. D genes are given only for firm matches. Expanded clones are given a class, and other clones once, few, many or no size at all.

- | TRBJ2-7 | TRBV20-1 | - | TGCAGTGCTAGTCTCCGTAGGTACTCCTACGAGCAGTACTTC | CSASLRRYSYEQYF
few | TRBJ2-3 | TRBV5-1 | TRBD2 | TGCGCCAGCAGCTTGGTCGCTAGCGGGAGTGGCACAGATACGCAGTATTTT | CASSLVASGSGTDTQYF
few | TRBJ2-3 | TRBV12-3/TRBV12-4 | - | TGTGCCAGCAGCCCTTTCCCAGATACGCAGTATTTT | CASSPFPDTQYF
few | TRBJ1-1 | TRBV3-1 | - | TGTGCCAGCAGCCAGATAAACACTGAAGCTTTCTTT | CASSQINTEAFF
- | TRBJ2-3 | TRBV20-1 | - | TGCAGTGCCCCCTCGCTGGAGGGACACGCAGATACGCAGTATTTT | CSAPSLEGHADTQYF
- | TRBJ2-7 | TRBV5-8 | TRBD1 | TGTGCCAGCAGCTTGGACAGGGGGCCTACCTACGAGCAGTACTTC | CASSLDRGPTYEQYF
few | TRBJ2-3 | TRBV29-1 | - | TGCAGCGTTTCCAGGGATTCAACAGATACGCAGTATTTT | CSVSRDSTDTQYF
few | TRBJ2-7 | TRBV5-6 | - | TGTGCCAGCAGCTACTTGGTGGAGCCCTCCTACGAGCAGTACTTC | CASSYLVEPSYEQYF
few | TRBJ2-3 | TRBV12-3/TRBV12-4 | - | TGTGCCAGCAGTCCCCGGGCGGCGTCGCAGTATTTT | CASSPRAASQYF
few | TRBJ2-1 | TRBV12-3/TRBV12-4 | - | TGTGCCAGCAACCCGGCGGGGAACAATGAGCAGTTCTTC | CASNPAGNNEQFF
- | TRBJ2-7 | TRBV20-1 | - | TGCAGTGCCCGACTGGACCATTATTCCTACGAGCAGTACTTC | CSARLDHYSYEQYF
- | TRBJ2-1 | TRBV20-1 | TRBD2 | TGCAGTGCTAGCCGGTCAGGCGGGAGCTACAATGAGCAGTTCTTC | CSASRSGGSYNEQFF
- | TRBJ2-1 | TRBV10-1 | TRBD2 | TGCGCCTCACGAGCTAGCGGGAGATACAATGAGCAGTTCTTC | CASRASGRYNEQFF
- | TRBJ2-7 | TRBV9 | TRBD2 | TGTGCCAGCAGCCACGGGACTAGTTGGAACGAGCAGTACTTC | CASSHGTSWNEQYF
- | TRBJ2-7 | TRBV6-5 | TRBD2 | TGTGCCAGCAGTTCTTTGGGGGGGGACGAGCAGTACTTC | CASSSLGGDEQYF
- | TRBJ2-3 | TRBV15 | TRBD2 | TGTGCCACCAGCAGAGAATCCTTAATGGCGGGAGTAGATACGCAGTATTTT | CATSRESLMAGVDTQYF
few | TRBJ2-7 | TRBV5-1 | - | TGCGCCAGCAGCGCTGCATGGGTCAACTACGAGCAGTACTTC | CASSAAWVNYEQYF
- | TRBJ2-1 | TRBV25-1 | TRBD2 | TGTGCCAGCAGTGAAGAGTCTAGCGGGAGCTCCTACAATGAGCAGTTCTTC | CASSEESSGSSYNEQFF
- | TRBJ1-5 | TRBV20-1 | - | TGCAGTGCGCTCAAGGATTTCTATAGCAATCAGCCCCAGCATTTT | CSALKDFYSNQPQHF
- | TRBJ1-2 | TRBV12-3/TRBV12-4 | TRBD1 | TGTGCCAGCAGTTCTCTTGGGACAGATTTCTATGGCTACACCTTC | CASSSLGTDFYGYTF
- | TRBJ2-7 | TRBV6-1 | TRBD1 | TGTGCCAGCAGCTTCGACCGGGACAGGGGGCGGTACGAGCAGTACTTC | CASSFDRDRGRYEQYF
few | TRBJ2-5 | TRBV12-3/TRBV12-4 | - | TGTGCCAGCAGTTTAAATGACTGGAGACAAGAGACCCAGTACTTC | CASSLNDWRQETQYF
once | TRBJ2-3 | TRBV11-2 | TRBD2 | TGTGCCAGCAGCCTCCTGACTAGCGGGAGGAGGGCCATAGATACGCAGTATTTT | CASSLLTSGRRAIDTQYF
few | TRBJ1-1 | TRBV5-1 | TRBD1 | TGCGCCAGCAGCACCCCCTTGATAGGGGACAGGGCCATGAACACTGAAGCTTTCTTT | CASSTPLIGDRAMNTEAFF
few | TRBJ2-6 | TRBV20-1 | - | TGCAGTGCTAGTAGGGCTTCTGGGGCCAACGTCCTGACTTTC | CSASRASGANVLTF
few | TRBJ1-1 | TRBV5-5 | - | TGTGCCAGCAGCCTGACCCCTTCCCCTTACACTGAAGCTTTCTTT | CASSLTPSPYTEAFF
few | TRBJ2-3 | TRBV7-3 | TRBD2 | TGTGCCAGCAGCTTACTTAGCGGGGGCACAGATACGCAGTATTTT | CASSLLSGGTDTQYF
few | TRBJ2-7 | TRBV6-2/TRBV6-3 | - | TGTGCCAGCAGTTCCACTGGGACTCCTCCGCGCTACGAGCAGTACTTC | CASSSTGTPPRYEQYF